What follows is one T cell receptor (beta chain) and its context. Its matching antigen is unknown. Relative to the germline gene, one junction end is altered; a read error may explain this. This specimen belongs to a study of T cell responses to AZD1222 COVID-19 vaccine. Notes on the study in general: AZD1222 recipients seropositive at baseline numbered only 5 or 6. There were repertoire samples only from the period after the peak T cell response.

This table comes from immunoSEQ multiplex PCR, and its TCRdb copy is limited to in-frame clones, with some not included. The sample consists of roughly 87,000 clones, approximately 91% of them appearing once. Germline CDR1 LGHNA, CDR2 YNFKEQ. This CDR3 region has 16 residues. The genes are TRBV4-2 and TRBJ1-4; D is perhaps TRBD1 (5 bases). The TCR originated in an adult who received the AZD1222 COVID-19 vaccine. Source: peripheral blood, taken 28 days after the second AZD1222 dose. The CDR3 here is CTSSQEGTGDFEKLFF. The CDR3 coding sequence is TGTACCAGCAGCCAAGAAGGAACAGGAGACTTTGAAAAACTGTTTTTT.